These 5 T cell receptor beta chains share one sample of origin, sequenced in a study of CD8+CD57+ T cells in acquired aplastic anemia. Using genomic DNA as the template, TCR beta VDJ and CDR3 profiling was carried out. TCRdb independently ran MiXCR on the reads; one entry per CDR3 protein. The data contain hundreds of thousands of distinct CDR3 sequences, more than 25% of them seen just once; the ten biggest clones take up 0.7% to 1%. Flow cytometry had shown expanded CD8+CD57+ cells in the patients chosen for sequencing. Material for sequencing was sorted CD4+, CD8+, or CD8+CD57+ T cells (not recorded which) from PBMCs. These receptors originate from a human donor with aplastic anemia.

DNA of the CDR3: TGCGCCAGCAACCCCCAGGACGGGGGGCGAGGTGGCTACACCTTC. It is translated as CASNPQDGGRGGYTF. This chain links TRBV5-1 with TRBJ1-2; a weak D match, TRBD1 (6 bases). The V end lost 6 bases, the J end lost 7 bases, and 22 bases lay between the germline ends. The CDR3 has 15 residues. Germline CDR1 and CDR2: SGHRS and YFSETQ.

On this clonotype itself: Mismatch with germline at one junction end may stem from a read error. CDR3 sequence reads: CSASLISERYF. The CDR3 nucleotides read TGCAGTGCTAGTCTAATCAGCGAGCGGTACTTC. The chain carries TRBV20-1 and TRBJ2-7, with no clear D. Germline CDR1 is DFQATT and CDR2 is SNEGSKA (reference sequence). The CDR3 length is 11 residues.

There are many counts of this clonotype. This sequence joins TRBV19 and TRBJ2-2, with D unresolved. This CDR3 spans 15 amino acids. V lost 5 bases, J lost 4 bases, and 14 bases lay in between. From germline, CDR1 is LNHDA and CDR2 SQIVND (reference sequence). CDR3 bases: TGTGCCAGTAGTCTCACCCCAGACGGCACCGGGGAGCTGTTTTTT. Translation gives CASSLTPDGTGELFF.

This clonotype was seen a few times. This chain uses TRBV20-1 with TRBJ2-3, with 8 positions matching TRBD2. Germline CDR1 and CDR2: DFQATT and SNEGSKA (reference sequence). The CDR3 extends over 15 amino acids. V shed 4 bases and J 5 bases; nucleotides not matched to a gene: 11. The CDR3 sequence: CSAKTTAGVLDTQYF. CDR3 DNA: TGCAGTGCTAAGACTACAGCGGGAGTTCTAGATACGCAGTATTTT.

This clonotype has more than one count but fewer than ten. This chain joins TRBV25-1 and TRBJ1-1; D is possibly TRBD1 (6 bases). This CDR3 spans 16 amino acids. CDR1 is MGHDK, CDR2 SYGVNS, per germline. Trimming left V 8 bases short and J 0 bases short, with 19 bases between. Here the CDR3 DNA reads TGTGCCAGCTCACCGGAGACAGGCCCCATGAACACTGAAGCTTTCTTT. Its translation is CASSPETGPMNTEAFF.